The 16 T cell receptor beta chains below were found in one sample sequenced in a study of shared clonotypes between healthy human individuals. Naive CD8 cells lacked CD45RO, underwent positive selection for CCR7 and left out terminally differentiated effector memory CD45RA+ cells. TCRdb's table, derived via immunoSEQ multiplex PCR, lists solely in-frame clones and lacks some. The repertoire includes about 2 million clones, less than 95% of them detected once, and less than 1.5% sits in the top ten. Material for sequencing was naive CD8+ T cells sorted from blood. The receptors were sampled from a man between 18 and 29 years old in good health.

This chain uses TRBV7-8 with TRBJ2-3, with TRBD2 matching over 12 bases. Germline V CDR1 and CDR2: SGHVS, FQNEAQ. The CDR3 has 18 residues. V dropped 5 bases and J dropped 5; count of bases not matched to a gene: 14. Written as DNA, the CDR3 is TGTGCCAGCAGCCGACCTCCGGGACTAGCGGGTCTGGTAGATACGCAGTATTTT. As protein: CASSRPPGLAGLVDTQYF.

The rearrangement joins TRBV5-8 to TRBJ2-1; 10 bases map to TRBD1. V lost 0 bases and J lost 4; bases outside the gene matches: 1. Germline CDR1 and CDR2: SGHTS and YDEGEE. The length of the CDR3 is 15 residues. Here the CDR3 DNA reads TGTGCCAGCAGCTTGGAGGACAGGGGGTACAATGAGCAGTTCTTC. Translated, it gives CASSLEDRGYNEQFF.

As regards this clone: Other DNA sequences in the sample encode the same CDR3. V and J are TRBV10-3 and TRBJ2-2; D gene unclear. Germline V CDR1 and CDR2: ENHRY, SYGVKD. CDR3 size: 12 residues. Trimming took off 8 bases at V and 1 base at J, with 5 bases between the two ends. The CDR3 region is CAISVNTGELFF. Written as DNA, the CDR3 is TGTGCCATCTCGGTGAACACCGGGGAGCTGTTTTTT.

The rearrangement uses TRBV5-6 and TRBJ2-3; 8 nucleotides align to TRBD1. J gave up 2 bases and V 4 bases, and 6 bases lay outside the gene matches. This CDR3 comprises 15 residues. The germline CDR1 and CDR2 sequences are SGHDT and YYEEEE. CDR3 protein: CASSLDRGVTDTQYF. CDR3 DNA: TGTGCCAGCAGCCTAGACAGGGGCGTCACAGATACGCAGTATTTT.

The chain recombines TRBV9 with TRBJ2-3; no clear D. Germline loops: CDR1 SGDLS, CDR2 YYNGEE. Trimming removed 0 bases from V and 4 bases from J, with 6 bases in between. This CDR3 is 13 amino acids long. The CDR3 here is CASSVGDADTQYF. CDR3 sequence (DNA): TGTGCCAGCAGCGTAGGAGATGCAGATACGCAGTATTTT.

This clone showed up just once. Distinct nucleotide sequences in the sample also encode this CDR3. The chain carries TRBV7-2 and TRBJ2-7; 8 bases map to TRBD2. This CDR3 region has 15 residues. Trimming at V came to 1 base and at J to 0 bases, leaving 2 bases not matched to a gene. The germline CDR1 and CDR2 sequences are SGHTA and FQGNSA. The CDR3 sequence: CASSLVAGGSYEQYF. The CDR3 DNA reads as TGTGCCAGCAGCTTAGTCGCGGGAGGCTCCTACGAGCAGTACTTC.

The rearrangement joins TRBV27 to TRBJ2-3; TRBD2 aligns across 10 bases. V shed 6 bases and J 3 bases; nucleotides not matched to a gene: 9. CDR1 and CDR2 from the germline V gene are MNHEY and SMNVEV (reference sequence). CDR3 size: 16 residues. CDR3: CASRTYLAGVTDTQYF. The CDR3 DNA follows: TGTGCCAGCAGGACTTATCTAGCGGGAGTTACAGATACGCAGTATTTT.

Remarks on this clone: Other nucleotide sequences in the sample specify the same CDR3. CDR3 in DNA: TGTGCCTGGAGTGTACGGGGTTACGAGCAGTACTTC. Its protein product is CAWSVRGYEQYF. The gene calls are TRBV30 and TRBJ2-7; a possible D gene is TRBD2 (5 bases). The CDR3 spans 12 residues. V lost 0 bases to trimming and J lost 4 bases, with 7 bases between them. CDR1 and CDR2 (germline): GTSNPN, SVGIG (reference sequence).

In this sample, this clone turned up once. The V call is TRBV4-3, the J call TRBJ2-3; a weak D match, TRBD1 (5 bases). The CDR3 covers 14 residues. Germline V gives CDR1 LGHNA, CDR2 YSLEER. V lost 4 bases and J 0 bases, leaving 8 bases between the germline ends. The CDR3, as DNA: TGCGCCAGCAGCCTGACAGAAAGCACAGATACGCAGTATTTT. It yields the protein CASSLTESTDTQYF.

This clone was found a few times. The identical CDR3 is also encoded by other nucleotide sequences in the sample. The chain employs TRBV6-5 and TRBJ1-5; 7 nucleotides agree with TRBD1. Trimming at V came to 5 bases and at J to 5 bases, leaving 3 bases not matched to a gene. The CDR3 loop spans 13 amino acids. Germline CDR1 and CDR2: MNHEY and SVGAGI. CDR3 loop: CASSRQGDQPQHF. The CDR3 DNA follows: TGTGCCAGCAGTCGACAGGGAGATCAGCCCCAGCATTTT.

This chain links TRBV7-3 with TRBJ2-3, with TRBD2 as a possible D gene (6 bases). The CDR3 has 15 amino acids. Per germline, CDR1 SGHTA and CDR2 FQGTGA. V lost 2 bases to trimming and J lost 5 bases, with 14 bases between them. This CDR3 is CASSLVGTWGDTQYF. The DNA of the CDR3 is TGTGCCAGCAGCTTAGTGGGGACTTGGGGAGATACGCAGTATTTT.

CDR3 residues: CASSPGPGNTIYF. The CDR3 nucleotides read TGTGCCAGCAGTCCCGGACCTGGAAACACCATATATTTT. This chain links TRBV6-6 with TRBJ1-3; D ambiguous. The ends were cut back, 5 bases at V and 2 bases at J, with 7 bases in the middle. The CDR3 runs to 13 residues. The germline CDR1 and CDR2 sequences are MNHNY and SVGAGI (reference sequence).

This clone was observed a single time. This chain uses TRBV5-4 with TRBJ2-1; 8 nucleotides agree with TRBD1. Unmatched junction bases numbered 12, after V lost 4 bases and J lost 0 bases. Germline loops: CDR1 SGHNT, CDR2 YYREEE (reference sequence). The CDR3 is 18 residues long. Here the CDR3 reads CASSKTGQGPSSYNEQFF. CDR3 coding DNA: TGTGCCAGCAGCAAAACTGGACAGGGCCCGAGCTCCTACAATGAGCAGTTCTTC. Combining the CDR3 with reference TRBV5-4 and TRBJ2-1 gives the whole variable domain ETGVTQSPTHLIKTRGQQVTLRCSSQSGHNTVSWYQQALGQGPQFIFQYYREEENGRGNFPPRFSGLQFPNYSSELNVNALELDDSALYLCASSKTGQGPSSYNEQFFGPGTRLTVL.

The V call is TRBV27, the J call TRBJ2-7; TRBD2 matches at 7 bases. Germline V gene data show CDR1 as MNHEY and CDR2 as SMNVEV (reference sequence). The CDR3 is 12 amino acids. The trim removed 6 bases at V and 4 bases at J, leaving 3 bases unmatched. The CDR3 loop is CASRGGSYEQYF. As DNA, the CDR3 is TGTGCCAGCAGGGGAGGGTCATACGAGCAGTACTTC.

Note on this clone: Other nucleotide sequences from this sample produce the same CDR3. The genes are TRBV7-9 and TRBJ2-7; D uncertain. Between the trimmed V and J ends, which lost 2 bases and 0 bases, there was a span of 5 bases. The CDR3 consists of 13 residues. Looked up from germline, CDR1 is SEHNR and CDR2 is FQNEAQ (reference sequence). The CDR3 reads CASSLPDSYEQYF. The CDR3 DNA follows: TGTGCCAGCAGCTTACCCGACTCCTACGAGCAGTACTTC.

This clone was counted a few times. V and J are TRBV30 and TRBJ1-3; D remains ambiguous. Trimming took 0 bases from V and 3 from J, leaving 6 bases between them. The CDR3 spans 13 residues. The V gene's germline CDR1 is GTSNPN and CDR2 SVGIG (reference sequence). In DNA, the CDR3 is TGTGCCTGGAGTGTACAAGGTGGAAACACCATATATTTT. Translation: CAWSVQGGNTIYF.